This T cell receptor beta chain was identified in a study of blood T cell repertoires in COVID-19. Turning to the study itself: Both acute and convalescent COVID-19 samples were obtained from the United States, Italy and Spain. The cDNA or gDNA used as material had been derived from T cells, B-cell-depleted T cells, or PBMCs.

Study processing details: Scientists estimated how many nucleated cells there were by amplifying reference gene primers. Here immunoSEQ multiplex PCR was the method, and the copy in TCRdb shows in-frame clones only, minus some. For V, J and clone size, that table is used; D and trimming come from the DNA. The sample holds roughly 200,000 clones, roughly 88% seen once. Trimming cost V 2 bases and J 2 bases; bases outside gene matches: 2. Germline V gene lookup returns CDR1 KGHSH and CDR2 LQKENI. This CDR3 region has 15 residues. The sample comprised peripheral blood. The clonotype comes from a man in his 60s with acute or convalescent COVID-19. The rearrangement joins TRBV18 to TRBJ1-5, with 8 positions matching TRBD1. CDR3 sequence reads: CASSPAGGGNQPQHF. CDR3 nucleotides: TGTGCCAGCTCACCAGCAGGGGGCGGCAATCAGCCCCAGCATTTT. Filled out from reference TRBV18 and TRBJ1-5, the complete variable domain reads NAGVMQNPRHLVRRRGQEARLRCSPMKGHSHVYWYRQLPEEGLKFMVYLQKENIIDESGMPKERFSAEFPKEGPSILRIQQVVRGDSAAYFCASSPAGGGNQPQHFGDGTRLSIL.